These T cell receptor beta chains were read from a single sample in a study of Ad26.COV2.S vaccination and SARS-CoV-2 variants. Assay: immunoSEQ multiplex PCR; the TCRdb copy retains only in-frame clones and omits some. Of around 350,000 clones detected, around 90% appear once; the ten largest clones hold roughly 3.9%. The specimen comprised peripheral blood, sampled after recovery from COVID-19. The origin of the receptors is a human donor who had recovered from COVID-19. Each CDR3 is given with its conserved first and last residue. A D gene is named only where the DNA matches it firmly. A clone size is listed for some rows: how often the clone was seen (once, few, many), or a class if it is expanded.

D gene: .; V gene: TRBV6-2/TRBV6-3; clone size: .; J gene: TRBJ1-3; CDR3 protein: CASSYSTVSGNTIYF; CDR3 DNA: TGTGCCAGCAGTTACTCGACTGTCTCTGGAAACACCATATATTTT
D gene: .; V gene: TRBV6-5; clone size: few; J gene: TRBJ1-2; CDR3 protein: CASSYSWGGGGYTF; CDR3 DNA: TGTGCCAGCAGTTACTCATGGGGCGGAGGAGGCTACACCTTC
D gene: .; V gene: TRBV6-6; clone size: .; J gene: TRBJ2-3; CDR3 protein: CASSAIGSDTQYF; CDR3 DNA: TGTGCCAGCAGTGCCATAGGGTCAGATACGCAGTATTTT
D gene: .; V gene: TRBV10-1; clone size: .; J gene: TRBJ2-7; CDR3 protein: CASSEGRANEQYF; CDR3 DNA: TGCGCCAGCAGTGAGGGCAGGGCCAACGAGCAGTACTTC
D gene: TRBD1; V gene: TRBV4-3; clone size: .; J gene: TRBJ2-7; CDR3 protein: CASSRVQGPYEQYF; CDR3 DNA: TGCGCCAGCAGCCGAGTACAGGGGCCCTACGAGCAGTACTTC
D gene: TRBD1; V gene: TRBV5-1; clone size: .; J gene: TRBJ2-5; CDR3 protein: CASSLEPTGAIETQYF; CDR3 DNA: TGCGCCAGCAGCTTGGAGCCGACAGGGGCTATCGAGACCCAGTACTTC
D gene: .; V gene: TRBV12-5; clone size: .; J gene: TRBJ2-7; CDR3 protein: CASNGGTSYEQYF; CDR3 DNA: TGTGCTAGTAATGGGGGCACTTCCTACGAGCAGTACTTC
D gene: TRBD1; V gene: TRBV2; clone size: .; J gene: TRBJ1-2; CDR3 protein: CASTPDRDYYGYTF; CDR3 DNA: TGTGCCAGCACTCCGGACAGGGACTACTATGGCTACACCTTC
D gene: .; V gene: TRBV3-1/TRBV3-2; clone size: .; J gene: TRBJ1-1; CDR3 protein: CASSQDLVRDAFF; CDR3 DNA: TGTGCCAGCAGCCAAGATCTCGTGCGAGATGCTTTCTTT
D gene: .; V gene: TRBV6-5; clone size: .; J gene: TRBJ1-4; CDR3 protein: CASRRSGEKLFF; CDR3 DNA: TGTGCCAGCAGACGATCGGGGGAAAAACTGTTTTTT
D gene: .; V gene: TRBV7-9; clone size: .; J gene: TRBJ1-2; CDR3 protein: CASSLDGTKANYGYTF; CDR3 DNA: TGTGCCAGCAGCTTAGACGGGACCAAGGCTAACTATGGCTACACCTTC
D gene: .; V gene: TRBV19; clone size: .; J gene: TRBJ1-1; CDR3 protein: CASSIARGNTEAFF; CDR3 DNA: TGTGCCAGTAGTATAGCAAGGGGGAACACTGAAGCTTTCTTT